Listed here is a single TCR beta chain. The sample is drawn from a study of cytomegalovirus exposure and HLA in healthy donors. With 60 Vbeta and 13 Jbeta primers, the PCR was carried out. Profiling relied on immunoSEQ multiplex PCR, and the TCRdb table lists in-frame clones only, not all of them. Its table records around 75,000 clones. CDR1 is SGDLS and CDR2 is YYNGEE in the germline V gene. Trimming removed 0 bases from V and 4 bases from J, with 8 bases in between. The CDR3 is 15 residues long. Source material: PBMCs. The TCR comes from a man aged 45-65 years in good health and CMV-seropositive. This chain joins TRBV9 and TRBJ2-6, with a possible D match to TRBD2 (6 bases). Written as DNA, the CDR3 is TGTGCCAGCAGCGTAGAGGGACTCGGGGCCAACGTCCTGACTTTC. Encoded protein: CASSVEGLGANVLTF.